These 5 T cell receptor beta chains originate from one sample sequenced in a study of blood T cells in healthy people across ages. A second PCR, run for roughly 7 to 11 cycles, used a sample-barcoded 5' primer plus a J-beta primer mix. From the 5' RACE reads, TCRdb called clonotypes with MiXCR, one entry per CDR3 protein. This sample carries 650,000 to 700,000 distinct CDR3 sequences, around 50% of them seen once, and the ten largest clones take roughly 12%. Sequenced: blood. These receptors all come from a woman older than 75 in good health.

At least ten counts were recorded for this clonotype. V gene TRBV6-1 combines with J gene TRBJ2-3; D might be TRBD1 or TRBD2, each matching 5 bases. CDR1 is MNHNS, CDR2 SASEGT, per germline. The CDR3 contains 12 residues. Trimming removed 8 bases at V and 2 bases at J, with 8 bases between. CDR3 sequence (DNA): TGTGCCAGCGGGGGACCCACAGATACGCAGTATTTT. It translates to CASGGPTDTQYF.

This clonotype was detected many times. The chain is built from TRBV28 and TRBJ2-3; D may be TRBD2 (5 bases). CDR3 length: 14 amino acids. Germline V lookup: CDR1 MDHEN, CDR2 SYDVKM. The ends were cut back, 3 bases at V and 3 bases at J, with 10 bases in the middle. The CDR3 coding sequence is TGTGCCAGCAGTTTTCTAACGGGGACAGATACGCAGTATTTT. This gives the protein CASSFLTGTDTQYF.

The chain couples TRBV3-1 to TRBJ2-4; possible D gene TRBD2, 6 bases. Near its end, the DNA agrees better with TRBJ2-7, so the J call may be wrong. The CDR3 totals 13 residues. CDR1 LGHDT and CDR2 YNNKEL come from the germline V gene (reference sequence). CDR3 DNA sequence: TGTGCCAGCAGCACCCACTACGGGGGCGAGCAGTACTTC. This gives the protein CASSTHYGGEQYF.

Comments on this clonotype: A read error is possible here, since a much larger clone lies one base away. This chain uses TRBV20-1 with TRBJ2-1; D is ambiguous. The CDR3 runs to 12 residues. Germline values: CDR1 DFQATT, CDR2 SNEGSKA (reference sequence). Deletions cut 3 bases from V and 5 bases from J, with 8 bases between. CDR3 residues: CSASWQDNEQFF. DNA of the CDR3: TGCAGTGCTAGTTGGCAGGACAATGAGCAGTTCTTC.

This rearrangement joins TRBV3-1 to TRBJ2-1; the match to TRBD2 covers 7 bases. V shed 7 bases and J 6 bases; nucleotides not matched to a gene: 6. The CDR3 is 13 amino acids. CDR1 and CDR2 from the germline V gene are LGHDT and YNNKEL (reference sequence). This CDR3 is CASTNGGSNEQFF. The CDR3 nucleotides are TGTGCCAGCACCAACGGGGGGAGCAATGAGCAGTTCTTC.